The present entry profiles one T cell receptor (beta chain) with its context. The antigen this receptor binds is unknown. No much larger clonotype is one base removed from it; base qualities were not supplied. Repertoires were sampled repeatedly over the course of chemoradiotherapy, so clonal expansion could be followed in the tumor microenvironment. The protocol used for the library was the immunoSEQ multiplex PCR assay. TCRdb mirrors the immuneACCESS table, restricted to in-frame sequences. Some clones are absent from its copies; in checked studies, under half trace to an unresolved V gene, and the reason for the others is unknown. The sample profile shows tens of thousands of clones; roughly 82% of them were found once. The top ten hold less than 6.5% of the sample. This entry comes from a study of chemoradiotherapy in HPV16-positive cancers (dated by TCRdb to 2022 to 2024). Background for the entire study: Candidate HPV-specific T-cell clones and common TCR motifs were defined by functional T-cell assays performed on cells from a couple of HPV16-positive patients. The study asked whether T-cell immunity against the HPV oncoproteins E6 and E7 changes during chemoradiotherapy and whether it affects survival. The candidate HPV-specific TCRs and motifs were subsequently tracked in TCR repertoires obtained from 90 or so patients with HPV-related cancers.

From cysteine to phenylalanine, the CDR3 is 15 amino acids long. CDR3 DNA is the only sequence kept; it has 45 bases, read in frame from the first base. Cut back by 1 base and 4 bases, the V and J ends lie 13 bases apart. Reading the germline V gene gives CDR1 SNHLY and CDR2 FYNNEI. Here is what the overall study found, with its caveats: Expansion of candidate HPV-specific clones and E7-related TCR motifs was observed in the tumor microenvironment during treatment, whereas no such expansion was observed for non-HPV-specific T cells. Improved recurrence-free survival in HPV16-positive patients was associated with expansion of HPV-responsive T cells during chemoradiotherapy. The functional definition of HPV-specific T cells came from only a couple of HPV16-positive patients, and the survival association was reported for HPV16-positive patients.

Recombination joined TRBV2 with TRBJ1-2; the D segment could be TRBD1, given 6 matching bases. The clonotype comes from a human donor with HPV-associated anogenital cancer. Specimen: blood, collected from a patient who underwent chemoradiotherapy. Here the CDR3 is given as CASSEEGGLGYGYTF. The DNA sequence is as follows: TGTGCCAGCAGTGAAGAGGGGGGGCTAGGCTATGGCTACACCTTC.